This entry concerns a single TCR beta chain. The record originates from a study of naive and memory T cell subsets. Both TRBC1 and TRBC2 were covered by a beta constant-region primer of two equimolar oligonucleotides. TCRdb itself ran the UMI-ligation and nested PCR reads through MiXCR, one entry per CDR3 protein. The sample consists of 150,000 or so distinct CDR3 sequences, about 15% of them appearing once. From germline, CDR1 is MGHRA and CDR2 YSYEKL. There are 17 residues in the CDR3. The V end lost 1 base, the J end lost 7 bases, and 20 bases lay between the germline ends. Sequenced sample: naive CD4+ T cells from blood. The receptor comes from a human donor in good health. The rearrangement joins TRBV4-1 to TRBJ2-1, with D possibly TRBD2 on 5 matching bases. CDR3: CASSQVGRGSKWNEQFF. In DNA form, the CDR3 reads TGCGCCAGCAGCCAAGTAGGGCGAGGGTCTAAGTGGAATGAGCAGTTCTTC.